A single sample is the source of the 18 T cell receptor beta chains below, sequenced in a study of blood T cell repertoires in COVID-19. The table came from immunoSEQ multiplex PCR; TCRdb's copy has only in-frame clones and leaves some out. In the table there are fewer than 150,000 clones, roughly 85% of which are singletons. The sequencing sample was made of peripheral blood. These receptors were collected from a woman aged 55 to 70 with COVID-19, enrolled during active disease.

V and J are TRBV12-5 and TRBJ2-2; 10 positions agree with TRBD1. The CDR3 is 15 amino acids. Germline values: CDR1 LGHNT, CDR2 FRNRAP. The trim removed 1 base at V and 5 bases at J, leaving 1 base unmatched. CDR3 sequence reads: CASGLGQGATGELFF. In DNA, the CDR3 is TGTGCTAGTGGTTTGGGACAGGGGGCTACCGGGGAGCTGTTTTTT. Combining the CDR3 with reference TRBV12-5 and TRBJ2-2 gives the whole variable domain DARVTQTPRHKVTEMGQEVTMRCQPILGHNTVFWYRQTMMQGLELLAYFRNRAPLDDSGMPKDRFSAEMPDATLATLKIQPSEPRDSAVYFCASGLGQGATGELFFGEGSRLTVL.

J is TRBJ2-7 and V is TRBV19; 7 nucleotides match TRBD2. CDR3 length: 16 residues. Per the germline V gene, CDR1 is LNHDA and CDR2 is SQIVND (reference sequence). The J segment lost 2 bases and the V segment lost 9 bases, leaving 16 bases of the junction unmatched. The CDR3 sequence is CASTLHGGGSTYEQYF. CDR3 coding DNA: TGTGCCAGCACCCTTCACGGCGGGGGTTCAACCTACGAGCAGTACTTC.

The chain uses TRBV7-2 and TRBJ1-2; 7 bases fit TRBD1. The CDR3 length is 14 residues. Germline assignment: CDR1 SGHTA and CDR2 FQGNSA. The junction had 6 bases not matched to a gene; V was cut back by 4 bases and J by 4 bases. CDR3 in DNA: TGTGCCAGCAGCTCCGGGACAGTCTCCTATGGCTACACCTTC. It encodes CASSSGTVSYGYTF.

CDR3 nucleotide sequence: TGTGCCAGCAGCCAAGACGGGGGGGGCACTGAAGCTTTCTTT. Its translation is CASSQDGGGTEAFF. This chain uses TRBV3-1 (or the pseudogene TRBV3-2) with TRBJ1-1; D is perhaps TRBD1 (5 bases). The germline V gene encodes CDR1 LGHDT and CDR2 YNNKEL (reference sequence). The CDR3 consists of 14 residues. Between the trimmed V and J ends, which lost 0 bases and 4 bases, there was a span of 9 bases.

This clone was observed a handful of times. The rearrangement joins TRBV3-1 (or the pseudogene TRBV3-2) to TRBJ2-1; 12 bases match TRBD2. CDR3 length equals 16 residues. Germline loops: CDR1 LGHDT, CDR2 YNNKEL (reference sequence). V gave up 4 bases and J gave up 9 bases; unmatched junction bases: 10. CDR3 region: CASSLRGLAGGPEQFF. The CDR3 DNA reads as TGTGCCAGCAGCCTACGGGGGCTAGCGGGGGGGCCTGAGCAGTTCTTC.

The chain combines TRBV29-1 with TRBJ1-3, with D hard to call. The CDR3 sequence is 11 residues long. V was cut by 6 bases and J by 1 base, with 4 bases left in between. In germline, CDR1 is SQVTM, CDR2 ANQGSEA. This chain's CDR3 is CSVTSGNTIYF. CDR3 in DNA: TGCAGCGTCACTTCTGGAAACACCATATATTTT. Together with reference TRBV29-1 and TRBJ1-3, the CDR3 gives the full variable domain: SAVISQKPSRDICQRGTSLTIQCQVDSQVTMMFWYRQQPGQSLTLIATANQGSEATYESGFVIDKFPISRPNLTFSTLTVSNMSPEDSSIYLCSVTSGNTIYFGEGSWLTVV.

In this sample, this clone turned up once. V gene TRBV11-3 combines with J gene TRBJ2-3, with D tentatively TRBD1 (5 bases). The germline V gene has CDR1 SGHNT and CDR2 YENEEA. The CDR3 contains 13 residues. Deletions cut 5 bases from V and 5 bases from J, with 11 bases between. The CDR3 coding sequence is TGTGCCAGCAGCCGAAACCAGGGAGATACGCAGTATTTT. Protein sequence: CASSRNQGDTQYF. Filled out from reference TRBV11-3 and TRBJ2-3, the complete variable domain reads EAGVVQSPRYKIIEKKQPVAFWCNPISGHNTLYWYLQNLGQGPELLIRYENEEAVDDSQLPKDRFSAERLKGVDSTLKIQPAELGDSAVYLCASSRNQGDTQYFGPGTRLTVL.

Only a few counts were recorded for this clone. This rearrangement joins TRBV9 to TRBJ2-2, with 10 bases lining up with TRBD2. V gave up 3 bases and J gave up 1 base; unmatched junction bases: 3. Germline-derived CDR1 and CDR2 are SGDLS and YYNGEE. CDR3 length: 16 amino acids. CDR3: CASSASGGENTGELFF. Here the CDR3 DNA reads TGTGCCAGCAGCGCTAGCGGGGGTGAGAACACCGGGGAGCTGTTTTTT.

The genes are TRBV9 and TRBJ2-1; 10 nucleotides match TRBD2. The CDR3 runs to 17 residues. CDR1 and CDR2 from the germline V gene are SGDLS and YYNGEE. The J segment lost 0 bases and the V segment lost 0 bases, leaving 3 bases of the junction unmatched. Written as DNA, the CDR3 is TGTGCCAGCAGCGTAGCTACTAGCGGGGCCTCCTACAATGAGCAGTTCTTC. It translates to CASSVATSGASYNEQFF.

The V gene is TRBV29-1, the J gene TRBJ1-2; 10 bases agree with TRBD1. This CDR3 spans 12 amino acids. J was trimmed by 8 bases and V by 7 bases; bases with no gene match: 7. CDR1 and CDR2 (germline): SQVTM, ANQGSEA. CDR3 residues: CSGDRGTGGYTF. The CDR3 DNA reads TGCAGCGGGGACAGGGGCACGGGCGGCTACACCTTC.

The V and J genes are TRBV5-1 and TRBJ2-5, with D possibly TRBD2 on 7 matching bases. Germline lookup yields CDR1 SGHRS and CDR2 YFSETQ. This CDR3 has 15 amino acids. Between the trimmed V and J ends, which lost 4 bases and 9 bases, there was a span of 22 bases. DNA of the CDR3: TGCGCCAGCAGCCCGCCCGGGGGGCTCGGTCCGTCCCAGTACTTC. This encodes CASSPPGGLGPSQYF.

This clone was recorded only once. The V gene is TRBV7-9, the J gene TRBJ1-3; D ambiguous. Germline V CDR1 and CDR2: SEHNR, FQNEAQ (reference sequence). Trimming shortened V by 3 bases and J by 0 bases, and 12 bases separated the two germline ends. The CDR3 totals 16 residues. In nucleotides, the CDR3 is TGTGCCAGCAGCTTTGCAGGCTCCAGCTCTGGAAACACCATATATTTT. This sequence encodes CASSFAGSSSGNTIYF.

This clone was counted only a few times. The chain uses TRBV2 and TRBJ2-7; D unresolved. The CDR3 is 12 residues long. Trimming left V 7 bases short and J 6 bases short, with 13 bases between. CDR1 is SNHLY and CDR2 is FYNNEI in the germline V gene. The CDR3 loop is CASILRSVEQYF. The CDR3 coding sequence is TGTGCCAGCATACTCCGCTCCGTCGAGCAGTACTTC.

This rearrangement joins TRBV6-6 to TRBJ1-1; 7 positions agree with TRBD1. The germline CDR1 and CDR2 sequences are MNHNY and SVGAGI (reference sequence). The CDR3 has 13 residues. The junction had 13 bases not matched to a gene; V was cut back by 7 bases and J by 11 bases. The CDR3 nucleotides are TGTGCCAGCACCCGGCCGACAGGGAAGGATGCTTTCTTT. Protein: CASTRPTGKDAFF.

The CDR3 coding sequence is TGTGCCAGCAGTTCTCCCGGGACAGGGGTCGGCTACACCTTC. Translation gives CASSSPGTGVGYTF. The rearrangement joins TRBV6-5 to TRBJ1-2; the match to TRBD1 covers 10 bases. Trimming at V came to 4 bases and at J to 8 bases, leaving 7 bases not matched to a gene. The germline V gene has CDR1 MNHEY and CDR2 SVGAGI. The CDR3 spans 14 residues.

This clone occurred once. The V gene is TRBV6-1, the J gene TRBJ1-5; no clear D. Germline CDR1 and CDR2: MNHNS and SASEGT. The CDR3 consists of 13 residues. Trimming shortened V by 3 bases and J by 6 bases, and 9 bases separated the two germline ends. As DNA, the CDR3 is TGTGCCAGCAGTGAGTTGGGCAGTCAGCCCCAGCATTTT. Protein sequence: CASSELGSQPQHF.

Here the CDR3 reads CASSIGVEGTEAFF. The CDR3 nucleotides are TGTGCCAGTAGTATAGGCGTGGAGGGAACTGAAGCTTTCTTT. The chain recombines TRBV19 with TRBJ1-1; D remains unclear. Trimming removed 1 base from V and 5 bases from J, with 11 bases in between. This CDR3 has 14 amino acids. From germline, CDR1 is LNHDA and CDR2 SQIVND (reference sequence).

The J gene is TRBJ1-6, the V gene TRBV9, with 7 nucleotides matching TRBD1. The V gene end was trimmed by 3 bases and the J gene end by 5 bases; junction bases not matched to a gene: 8. The CDR3 contains 16 residues. The V gene's germline CDR1 is SGDLS and CDR2 YYNGEE. The CDR3 reads CASSASIGTDNSPLHF. DNA of the CDR3: TGTGCCAGCAGCGCCAGCATCGGGACAGATAATTCACCCCTCCACTTT. Together with reference TRBV9 and TRBJ1-6, the CDR3 gives the full variable domain: DSGVTQTPKHLITATGQRVTLRCSPRSGDLSVYWYQQSLDQGLQFLIQYYNGEERAKGNILERFSAQQFPDLHSELNLSSLELGDSALYFCASSASIGTDNSPLHFGNGTRLTVT.